This TCR beta chain was sequenced during a study of cytomegalovirus exposure and HLA in healthy donors. Findings and caveats of the study: Most TCRs appeared rarely, but some public TCRs recurred in many donors. Overall, some 160 TCR beta chains were annotated as cytomegalovirus-associated. Cytomegalovirus status was reportedly diagnosed by the classifier with high specificity and sensitivity. Researchers reported that a few CMV-associated chains were confirmed in vitro as CMV antigen-specific.

Repertoires were generated with immunoSEQ multiplex PCR, while TCRdb's copy carries only in-frame clones and drops some. Among about 160,000 clones listed, 85% were seen once. As for this clone: The antigen is unknown.

J lost 1 base, V lost 6 bases, and 0 bases had no gene match. CDR3 length: 13 residues. Per the germline V gene, CDR1 is MNHEY and CDR2 is SMNVEV (reference sequence). The rearrangement links TRBV27 to TRBJ1-1, with 9 bases matching TRBD1. Sample: PBMCs. This clonotype originated in a man younger than 45 in good health and CMV-seropositive. The CDR3 loop reads CASRDRGNTEAFF. The CDR3 DNA reads as TGTGCCAGCAGGGACAGGGGGAACACTGAAGCTTTCTTT.